This paragraph covers one T cell receptor (beta chain) sequence. The primer mix had 60 Vbeta and 13 Jbeta primers. Produced via immunoSEQ multiplex PCR; TCRdb's table is partial and in-frame only. The sample holds more than 90,000 clones. This specimen comes from a study of cytomegalovirus exposure and HLA in healthy donors. The CDR3 contains 10 residues. In germline, CDR1 is MNHNY, CDR2 SVGAGI (reference sequence). With 11 bases clipped from V and 6 bases from J, the junction kept 4 bases outside the gene matches. This sequence joins TRBV6-6 and TRBJ2-7, with 7 bases aligning to TRBD2. The clonotype was recovered from a man aged 35 to 55 in good health and CMV-seropositive. The sample was PBMCs. The CDR3, as DNA: TGTGCCCGCCCGGGGGGCGAGCAGTACTTC. Its translation: CARPGGEQYF.